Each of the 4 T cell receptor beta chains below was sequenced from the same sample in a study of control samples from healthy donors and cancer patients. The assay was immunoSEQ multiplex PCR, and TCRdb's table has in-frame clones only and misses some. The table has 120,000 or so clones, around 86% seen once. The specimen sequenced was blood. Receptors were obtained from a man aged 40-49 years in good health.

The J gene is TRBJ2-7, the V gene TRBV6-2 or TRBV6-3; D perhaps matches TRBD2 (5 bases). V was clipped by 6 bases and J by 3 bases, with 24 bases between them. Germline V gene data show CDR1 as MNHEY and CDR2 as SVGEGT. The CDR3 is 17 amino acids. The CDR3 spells CASSMELGGARSYEQYF. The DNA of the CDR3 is TGTGCCAGCAGCATGGAGTTAGGAGGCGCGAGGAGCTACGAGCAGTACTTC.

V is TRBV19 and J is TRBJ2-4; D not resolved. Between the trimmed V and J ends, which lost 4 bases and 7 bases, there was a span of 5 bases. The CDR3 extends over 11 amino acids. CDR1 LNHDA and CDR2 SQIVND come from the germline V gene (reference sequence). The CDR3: CASSKMNIQYF. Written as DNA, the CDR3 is TGTGCCAGTAGTAAGATGAACATTCAGTACTTC.

The chain's CDR3 is CATGDAVSYEQYF. The CDR3 nucleotides read TGTGCCACCGGAGACGCGGTTTCCTACGAGCAGTACTTC. The chain joins TRBV24-1 to TRBJ2-7; D unresolved. V lost 9 bases to trimming and J lost 1 base, with 12 bases between them. CDR1 is KGHDR, CDR2 SFDVKD, per germline. The CDR3 runs 13 residues.

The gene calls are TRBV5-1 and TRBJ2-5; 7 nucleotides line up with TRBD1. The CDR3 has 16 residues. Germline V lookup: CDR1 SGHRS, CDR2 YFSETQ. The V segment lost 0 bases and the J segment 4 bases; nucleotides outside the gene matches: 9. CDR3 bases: TGCGCCAGCAGCTTGGGAATGACAGGGTTCGGAGAGACCCAGTACTTC. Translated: CASSLGMTGFGETQYF.